This TCR beta chain was retrieved from a study of blood T cell repertoires in COVID-19. This CDR3 spans 13 amino acids. Germline lookup yields CDR1 DFQATT and CDR2 SNEGSKA (reference sequence). The ends were cut back, 3 bases at V and 3 bases at J, with 11 bases in the middle. Here immunoSEQ multiplex PCR was the method, and the copy in TCRdb shows in-frame clones only, minus some. The table includes around 180,000 clones, roughly 89% detected once. Source material: PBMCs or T cells enriched from blood (not recorded which). The chain couples TRBV20-1 to TRBJ1-1; D is possibly TRBD1 (6 bases). The receptor's source is a woman between 35 and 50 years old with acute COVID-19. The DNA of the CDR3 is TGCAGTGCTAGTAGGACAGCTTACACTGAAGCTTTCTTT. Translating gives CSASRTAYTEAFF.